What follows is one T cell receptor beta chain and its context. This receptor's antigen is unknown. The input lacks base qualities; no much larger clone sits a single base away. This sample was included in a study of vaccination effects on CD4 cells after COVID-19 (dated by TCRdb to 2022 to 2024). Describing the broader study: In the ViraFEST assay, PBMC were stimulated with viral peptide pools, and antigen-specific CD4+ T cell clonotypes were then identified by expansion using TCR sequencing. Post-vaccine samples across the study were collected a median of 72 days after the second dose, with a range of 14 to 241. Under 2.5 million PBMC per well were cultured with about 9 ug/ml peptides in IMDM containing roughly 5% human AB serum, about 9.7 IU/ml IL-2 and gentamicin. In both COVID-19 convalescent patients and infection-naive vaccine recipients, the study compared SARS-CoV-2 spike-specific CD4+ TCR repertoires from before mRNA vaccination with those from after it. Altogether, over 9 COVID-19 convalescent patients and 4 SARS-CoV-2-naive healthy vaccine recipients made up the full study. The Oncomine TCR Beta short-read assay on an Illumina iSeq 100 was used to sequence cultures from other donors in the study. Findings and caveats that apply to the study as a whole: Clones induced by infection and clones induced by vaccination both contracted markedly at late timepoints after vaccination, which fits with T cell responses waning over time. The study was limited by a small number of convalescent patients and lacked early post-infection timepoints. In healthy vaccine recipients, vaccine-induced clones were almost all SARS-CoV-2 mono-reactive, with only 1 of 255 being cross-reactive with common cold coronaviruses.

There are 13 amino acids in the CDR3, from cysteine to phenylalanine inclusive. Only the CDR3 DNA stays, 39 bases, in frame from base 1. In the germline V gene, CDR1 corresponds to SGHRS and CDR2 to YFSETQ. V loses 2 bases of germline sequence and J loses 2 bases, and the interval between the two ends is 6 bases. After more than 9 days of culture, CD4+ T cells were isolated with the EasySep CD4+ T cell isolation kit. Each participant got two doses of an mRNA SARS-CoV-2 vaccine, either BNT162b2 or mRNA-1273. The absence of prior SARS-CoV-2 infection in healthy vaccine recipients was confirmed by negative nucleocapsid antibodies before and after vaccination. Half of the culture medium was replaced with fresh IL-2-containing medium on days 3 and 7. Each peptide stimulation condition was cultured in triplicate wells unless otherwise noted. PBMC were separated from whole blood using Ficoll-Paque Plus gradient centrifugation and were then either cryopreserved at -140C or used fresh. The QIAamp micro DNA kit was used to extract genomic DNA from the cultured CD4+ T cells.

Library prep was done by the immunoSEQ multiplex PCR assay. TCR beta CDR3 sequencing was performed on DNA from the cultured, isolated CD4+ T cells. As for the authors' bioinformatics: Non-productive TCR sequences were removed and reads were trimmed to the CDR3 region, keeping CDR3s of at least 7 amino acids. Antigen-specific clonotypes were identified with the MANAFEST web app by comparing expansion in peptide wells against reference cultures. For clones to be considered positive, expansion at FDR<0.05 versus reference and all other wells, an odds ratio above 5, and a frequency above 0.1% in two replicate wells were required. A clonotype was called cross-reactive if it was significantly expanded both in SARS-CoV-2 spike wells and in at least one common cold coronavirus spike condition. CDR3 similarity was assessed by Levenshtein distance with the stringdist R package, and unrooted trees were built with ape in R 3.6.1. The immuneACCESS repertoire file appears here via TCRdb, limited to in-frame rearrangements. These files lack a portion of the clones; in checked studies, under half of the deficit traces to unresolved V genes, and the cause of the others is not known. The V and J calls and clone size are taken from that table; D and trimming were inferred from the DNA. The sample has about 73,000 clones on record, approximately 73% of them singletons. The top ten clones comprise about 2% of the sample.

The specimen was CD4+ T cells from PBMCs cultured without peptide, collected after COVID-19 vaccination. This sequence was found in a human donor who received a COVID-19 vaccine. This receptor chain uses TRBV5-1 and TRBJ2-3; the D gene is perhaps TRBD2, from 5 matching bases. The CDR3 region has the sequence CASSFRDTDTQYF. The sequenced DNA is TGCGCCAGCAGCTTCCGGGACACAGATACGCAGTATTTT.